This is a list of T cell receptor beta chains from one sample in a study of blood T cell repertoires in COVID-19. Clones were sequenced by immunoSEQ multiplex PCR, and TCRdb holds only the in-frame ones, with some missing. In the table there are some 51,000 clones, more than 75% of which are singletons. The specimen sequenced was peripheral blood. The receptors derive from a man between 50 and 59 years old with active COVID-19. Both conserved end residues are part of each CDR3. D genes are given only for firm matches. Expanded clones are given a class, and other clones once, few, many or no size at all.

CDR3 protein: CASSSGTGADYGYTF; CDR3 DNA: TGTGCCAGCAGCTCAGGGACAGGGGCTGACTATGGCTACACCTTC; V gene: TRBV5-4; clone size: -; D gene: TRBD1; J gene: TRBJ1-2
CDR3 protein: CASSLNYLGSSYEQYF; CDR3 DNA: TGTGCCAGCTCACTGAACTATTTAGGCTCCTCCTACGAGCAGTACTTC; V gene: TRBV18; clone size: -; D gene: -; J gene: TRBJ2-7
CDR3 protein: CASSVGLAGGIQETQYF; CDR3 DNA: TGTGCCAGCAGCGTAGGACTAGCGGGAGGGATACAAGAGACCCAGTACTTC; V gene: TRBV9; clone size: -; D gene: TRBD2; J gene: TRBJ2-5
CDR3 protein: CASSGRGTYTGELFF; CDR3 DNA: TGTGCCAGTTCGGGTCGGGGGACCTACACCGGGGAGCTGTTTTTT; V gene: TRBV19; clone size: -; D gene: -; J gene: TRBJ2-2
CDR3 protein: CAIWDRGRPQHF; CDR3 DNA: TGTGCCATCTGGGACAGGGGGCGGCCCCAGCATTTT; V gene: TRBV10-3; clone size: -; D gene: TRBD1; J gene: TRBJ1-5
CDR3 protein: CASSDRPYNSPLHF; CDR3 DNA: TGTGCCAGCAGCGACAGGCCCTATAATTCACCCCTCCACTTT; V gene: TRBV27; clone size: -; D gene: -; J gene: TRBJ1-6
CDR3 protein: CAWSVRRSGRGEQYF; CDR3 DNA: TGTGCCTGGAGTGTACGGCGGAGCGGGAGAGGCGAGCAGTACTTC; V gene: TRBV30; clone size: -; D gene: TRBD2; J gene: TRBJ2-7
CDR3 protein: CASSPRTSGYNEQFF; CDR3 DNA: TGTGCCAGCAGCCCGCGGACTAGCGGTTACAATGAGCAGTTCTTC; V gene: TRBV7-2; clone size: -; D gene: TRBD2; J gene: TRBJ2-1
CDR3 protein: CASSLDSGNEKLFF; CDR3 DNA: TGCGCCAGCAGCTTGGACAGCGGAAATGAAAAACTGTTTTTT; V gene: TRBV5-1; clone size: -; D gene: -; J gene: TRBJ1-4
CDR3 protein: CAWSKRGTEAFF; CDR3 DNA: TGTGCCTGGAGTAAGAGAGGGACTGAAGCTTTCTTT; V gene: TRBV30; clone size: -; D gene: -; J gene: TRBJ1-1
CDR3 protein: CASSDLTEGNQPQHF; CDR3 DNA: TGTGCCAGCAGTGACCTAACGGAGGGCAATCAGCCCCAGCATTTT; V gene: TRBV6-1; clone size: -; D gene: -; J gene: TRBJ1-5
CDR3 protein: CASGLPTAGEAFF; CDR3 DNA: TGTGCTAGTGGTTTGCCCACGGCAGGGGAAGCTTTCTTT; V gene: TRBV12-5; clone size: -; D gene: -; J gene: TRBJ1-1
CDR3 protein: CASSQLTGASNQPQHF; CDR3 DNA: TGCGCCAGCAGCCAACTGACAGGGGCTAGCAATCAGCCCCAGCATTTT; V gene: TRBV4-1; clone size: -; D gene: TRBD1; J gene: TRBJ1-5
CDR3 protein: CASSAGQGDTGELFF; CDR3 DNA: TGTGCTAGCAGCGCGGGACAGGGGGACACCGGGGAGCTGTTTTTT; V gene: TRBV7-7; clone size: -; D gene: TRBD1; J gene: TRBJ2-2
CDR3 protein: CASSSRDTTYEQYF; CDR3 DNA: TGTGCCAGCAGTTCCCGGGACACAACCTACGAGCAGTACTTC; V gene: TRBV28; clone size: -; D gene: -; J gene: TRBJ2-7
CDR3 protein: CASNGRGLAGGTSTDTQYF; CDR3 DNA: TGTGCCAGTAACGGGAGGGGACTAGCGGGAGGTACAAGCACAGATACGCAGTATTTT; V gene: TRBV19; clone size: -; D gene: TRBD2; J gene: TRBJ2-3
CDR3 protein: CASSAQGAEAFF; CDR3 DNA: TGTGCCAGTAGTGCTCAGGGTGCTGAAGCTTTCTTT; V gene: TRBV19; clone size: once; D gene: -; J gene: TRBJ1-1